This T cell receptor (beta chain) was profiled in a study of regulatory T cells in long-lasting Graves disease. Study-wide results and limits: With persistent disease, TRBV28, TRBJ1-2 and TRBJ2-5 were the favored segments.

This CDR3 region has 14 residues. Germline V gene sequence: CDR1 MDHEN, CDR2 SYDVKM. V lost 4 bases and J 0 bases, leaving 9 bases between the germline ends. To make TCR beta libraries, researchers used iRepertoire HTBI primers and Arm-PCR of CDR3 regions. TCRdb fed the multiplex PCR reads into MiXCR, producing one record per CDR3 protein. The data contain around 420,000 distinct CDR3 sequences, approximately 15% of them singletons. In this sample, this clonotype turned up many times. Its specificity is unknown. Specified time point: newly diagnosed GD, antithyroid drugs for less than 3 months. Extracted RNA from PBMCs served as the source of the TCR library. The same sample was also used in a study of T cells in Graves' hyperthyroidism and ophthalmopathy.

The chain couples TRBV28 to TRBJ2-5; D remains ambiguous. This TCR derives from a woman aged 40-49 years with Graves disease. The sequencing here drew on peripheral blood mononuclear cells (PBMCs), taken at new diagnosis, from a patient treated with antithyroid drugs. CDR3 amino acids: CASSYKKYQETQYF. CDR3 DNA: TGTGCCAGCAGTTATAAGAAGTACCAAGAGACCCAGTACTTC. The full variable domain, completed using reference TRBV28 and TRBJ2-5, is DVKVTQSSRYLVKRTGEKVFLECVQDMDHENMFWYRQDPGLGLRLIYFSYDVKMKEKGDIPEGYSVSREKKERFSLILESASTNQTSMYLCASSYKKYQETQYFGPGTRLLVL.